These 28 T cell receptor beta chains share one sample of origin, sequenced in a study of blood T cell repertoires in COVID-19. Clones were sequenced by immunoSEQ multiplex PCR, and TCRdb holds only the in-frame ones, with some missing. This repertoire shows 310,000 or so clones, more than 75% found once; its top ten account for 3.5% to 4%. Sequenced material: peripheral blood. These receptors were collected from a woman in her forties or fifties with active or convalescent COVID-19.

This chain links TRBV28 with TRBJ2-7; tentatively, D is TRBD2 (6 bases). CDR3 length: 14 residues. Germline values: CDR1 MDHEN, CDR2 SYDVKM. V was trimmed by 8 bases and J by 0 bases, leaving 14 bases between them. CDR3 bases: TGTGCCAGCTTTGAACGGGAGAGCTCCTACGAGCAGTACTTC. This translates into CASFERESSYEQYF.

This sequence joins TRBV7-9 and TRBJ1-6; TRBD1 matches at 8 bases. Germline assignment: CDR1 SEHNR and CDR2 FQNEAQ (reference sequence). The CDR3 contains 15 residues. Losses at the gene ends were 3 bases for V and 6 bases for J; bases not matched to a gene: 4. CDR3 nucleotide sequence: TGTGCCAGCAGCTTCAGGACAGGGACTAATTCACCCCTCCACTTT. Translating gives CASSFRTGTNSPLHF.

This rearrangement joins TRBV5-1 to TRBJ2-5, with no clear D. Trimming pared 1 base from V and 1 base from J, leaving 8 bases between. The CDR3 is made up of 14 amino acids. Germline CDR1 is SGHRS and CDR2 is YFSETQ. The CDR3 spells CASSLTPIQETQYF. The CDR3 DNA is TGCGCCAGCAGCTTGACACCCATCCAAGAGACCCAGTACTTC.

This chain joins TRBV5-1 and TRBJ2-7; 11 positions agree with TRBD2. From germline, CDR1 is SGHRS and CDR2 YFSETQ. V lost 4 bases to trimming and J lost 4 bases; unmatched junction nucleotides: 4. This CDR3 spans 14 amino acids. Written as DNA, the CDR3 is TGCGCCAGCAGCCAAACTAGCGGGAGTTACGAGCAGTACTTC. This codes for CASSQTSGSYEQYF.

This clone occurred once. The V gene is TRBV27, the J gene TRBJ2-1; maybe TRBD1 (6 bases). Germline V gives CDR1 MNHEY, CDR2 SMNVEV (reference sequence). The CDR3 spans 11 residues. Deletions cut 4 bases from V and 10 bases from J, with 8 bases between. CDR3 nucleotide sequence: TGTGCCAGCAGTTGGGGGCGGGAGCAGTTCTTC. Translation gives CASSWGREQFF.

The DNA for the CDR3 is TGTGCCAGCAGCTTAGGTGGGAGGCCCTACGAGCAGTACTTC. The encoded protein is CASSLGGRPYEQYF. The rearrangement links TRBV7-3 to TRBJ2-7, with D perhaps matching TRBD2 (6 bases). This CDR3 is 14 amino acids long. Germline lookup yields CDR1 SGHTA and CDR2 FQGTGA. V lost 2 bases, J lost 2 bases, and 10 bases lay in between.

This clone was counted a few times. This chain connects TRBV11-2 to TRBJ2-1; 8 nucleotides align to TRBD2. V was clipped by 0 bases and J by 3 bases; unmatched bases: 10. The CDR3 covers 18 residues. Germline V gives CDR1 SGHAT, CDR2 FQNNGV. In DNA, the CDR3 is TGTGCCAGCAGCTTAGAGCCCATTAGGCTAGCGGGCTACAATGAGCAGTTCTTC. Amino acids: CASSLEPIRLAGYNEQFF.

V and J are TRBV7-2 and TRBJ1-1; TRBD1 aligns across 7 bases. The germline V gene encodes CDR1 SGHTA and CDR2 FQGNSA. This CDR3 has 13 amino acids. Germline trimming cut 8 bases from V and 1 base from J; bases unmatched to any gene: 4. The CDR3 bases are TGTGCCAGCGGACAGGAGAAGAACACTGAAGCTTTCTTT. Amino acids: CASGQEKNTEAFF.

The chain recombines TRBV9 with TRBJ1-1, with unresolved D. The germline CDR1 and CDR2 sequences are SGDLS and YYNGEE. The CDR3 has 14 residues. V shed 5 bases and J shed 4 bases, with 15 bases lying between them. The CDR3 reads CASSAGQYTTEAFF. The CDR3 nucleotides are TGTGCCAGCAGTGCGGGCCAGTACACCACTGAAGCTTTCTTT.

The J gene is TRBJ2-7, the V gene TRBV28; the D gene is possibly TRBD1 (5 bases). The CDR3 has 11 amino acids. The germline V and J ends were trimmed by 7 bases and 6 bases, with 10 bases remaining between them. CDR1 is MDHEN, CDR2 SYDVKM, per germline. This CDR3 is CASNRRAEQYF. The CDR3 nucleotides are TGTGCCAGCAACCGCAGGGCCGAGCAGTACTTC.

The V and J genes are TRBV15 and TRBJ1-3; TRBD1 is a possible D gene (5 bases). The CDR3 is made up of 18 amino acids. Germline CDR1 reads LNHNV; CDR2 reads YYDKDF (reference sequence). Trimming left V 2 bases short and J 0 bases short, with 17 bases between. The CDR3 coding sequence is TGTGCCACCAGCAGACAGGGCCGGTCTTTTCACTCTGGAAACACCATATATTTT. It specifies CATSRQGRSFHSGNTIYF.

The chain joins TRBV18 to TRBJ2-1; TRBD1 matches at 10 bases. V lost 0 bases, J lost 9 bases, and 5 bases stayed unmatched. CDR1 KGHSH and CDR2 LQKENI come from the germline V gene. This CDR3 has 15 amino acids. CDR3 sequence reads: CASSPPGQGFGEQFF. CDR3 DNA sequence: TGTGCCAGCTCACCACCGGGACAGGGGTTTGGTGAGCAGTTCTTC.

V is TRBV7-9 and J is TRBJ2-7; D ambiguous. The V end lost 4 bases, the J end lost 2 bases, and 6 bases lay between the germline ends. The CDR3 spans 12 residues. Per germline, CDR1 SEHNR and CDR2 FQNEAQ (reference sequence). This CDR3 is CASSSGPYEQYF. CDR3 nucleotides: TGTGCCAGCAGCTCGGGTCCCTACGAGCAGTACTTC.

The chain combines TRBV18 with TRBJ2-1; 12 positions agree with TRBD2. V lost 3 bases to trimming and J lost 10 bases; unmatched junction nucleotides: 7. The CDR3 sequence is 15 residues long. The germline V gene encodes CDR1 KGHSH and CDR2 LQKENI. CDR3 sequence (DNA): TGTGCCAGCTCACCGCTAGCGGGGGGGGACAGGGAGCAGTTCTTC. Encoded protein: CASSPLAGGDREQFF.

The sample holds a few counts of this clone. J is TRBJ1-6 and V is TRBV5-6, with 9 bases identical to TRBD1. The V gene's germline CDR1 is SGHDT and CDR2 YYEEEE. The trim removed 2 bases at V and 3 bases at J, leaving 6 bases unmatched. There are 17 residues in the CDR3. DNA for the CDR3: TGTGCCAGCAGCTTTCTCGGACAGGGGATCTATAATTCACCCCTCCACTTT. Its translation is CASSFLGQGIYNSPLHF.

The chain has TRBV7-9 and TRBJ1-1, with TRBD1 matching 8 bases. The CDR3 contains 16 residues. Germline loops: CDR1 SEHNR, CDR2 FQNEAQ (reference sequence). Trimming cost V 1 base and J 10 bases; bases outside gene matches: 14. This chain's CDR3 is CASSLGGTGLGQGAFF. In DNA, the CDR3 is TGTGCCAGCAGCTTAGGGGGGACAGGTCTTGGACAAGGAGCTTTCTTT. Full variable domain (rest looked up from reference TRBV7-9 and TRBJ1-1): DTGVSQNPRHKITKRGQNVTFRCDPISEHNRLYWYRQTLGQGPEFLTYFQNEAQLEKSRLLSDRFSAERPKGSFSTLEIQRTEQGDSAMYLCASSLGGTGLGQGAFFGQGTRLTVV.

This clone occurred once. The rearrangement joins TRBV25-1 to TRBJ1-1; D call uncertain. V was cut by 7 bases and J by 1 base, with 10 bases left in between. From germline, CDR1 is MGHDK and CDR2 SYGVNS. The CDR3 is made up of 13 amino acids. CDR3 loop: CASTYRQNTEAFF. DNA of the CDR3: TGTGCCAGCACCTATCGCCAGAACACTGAAGCTTTCTTT.

This clone was counted a single time. The chain carries TRBV10-3 and TRBJ2-2; the D gene is possibly TRBD2 (6 bases). V lost 11 bases and J 5 bases, leaving 9 bases between the germline ends. Germline assignment: CDR1 ENHRY and CDR2 SYGVKD. There are 11 residues in the CDR3. CDR3 nucleotides: TGTGCCTCGGGGGTTACCGGGGAGCTGTTTTTT. This sequence encodes CASGVTGELFF.

The V and J genes are TRBV2 and TRBJ1-2, with 10 positions matching TRBD1. The V and J ends lost 11 bases and 5 bases, in that order; junction bases with no gene match: 11. Per the germline V gene, CDR1 is SNHLY and CDR2 is FYNNEI. The length of the CDR3 is 14 residues. CDR3 in amino acids: CAAERDRGGYGYTF. The CDR3 nucleotides read TGTGCCGCGGAGCGGGACAGGGGTGGATATGGCTACACCTTC.

The rearrangement links TRBV30 to TRBJ2-7; no clear D gene. The CDR3 is 15 amino acids. The V gene's germline CDR1 is GTSNPN and CDR2 SVGIG (reference sequence). V was clipped by 5 bases and J by 2 bases, with 19 bases between them. The CDR3: CAWGLRSTSTYEQYF. The CDR3 coding sequence is TGTGCCTGGGGGCTGAGGAGCACGTCAACCTACGAGCAGTACTTC. Based on the CDR3 plus reference TRBV30 and TRBJ2-7, the full variable domain is SQTIHQWPATLVQPVGSPLSLECTVEGTSNPNLYWYRQAAGRGLQLLFYSVGIGQISSEVPQNLSASRPQDRQFILSSKKLLLSDSGFYLCAWGLRSTSTYEQYFGPGTRLTVT.

The rearrangement joins TRBV19 to TRBJ2-3; TRBD2 matches at 8 bases. The V segment lost 2 bases and the J segment 11 bases; nucleotides outside the gene matches: 12. The CDR3 length is 15 residues. Germline-derived CDR1 and CDR2 are LNHDA and SQIVND (reference sequence). The CDR3 sequence is CASSISGGPQIRQYF. DNA of the CDR3: TGTGCCAGTAGTATAAGCGGGGGACCACAGATAAGGCAGTATTTT.

V usage is TRBV19 and J usage is TRBJ1-1, with D tentatively TRBD1 (5 bases). CDR3 length: 16 residues. V lost 7 bases to trimming and J lost 0 bases, with 18 bases between them. Germline assignment: CDR1 LNHDA and CDR2 SQIVND (reference sequence). The CDR3 region is CASTPRRGLMNTEAFF. The CDR3 DNA follows: TGTGCCAGTACCCCTAGGCGGGGACTCATGAACACTGAAGCTTTCTTT.

V usage is TRBV19 and J usage is TRBJ2-7; D perhaps matches TRBD2 (5 bases). Trimming stripped 3 bases from V and 4 bases from J, with 16 bases between. The germline V gene has CDR1 LNHDA and CDR2 SQIVND (reference sequence). The CDR3 spans 15 residues. The CDR3 region has the DNA TGTGCCAGTAGTATCGACGGGGTGGGATTTTACGAGCAGTACTTC. It yields the protein CASSIDGVGFYEQYF.

This clone has more than one count but fewer than ten. This chain connects TRBV4-2 to TRBJ2-1, with D perhaps TRBD2 (5 bases). Germline V CDR1 and CDR2: LGHNA, YNFKEQ. The V end was cut by 0 bases, the J end by 4 bases, with 10 bases between. There are 15 residues in the CDR3. CDR3 amino acids: CASSQDMAGYNEQFF. CDR3 DNA: TGTGCCAGCAGCCAAGATATGGCGGGTTACAATGAGCAGTTCTTC.

The genes are TRBV7-9 and TRBJ2-1, with 8 bases aligning to TRBD2. Germline V gives CDR1 SEHNR, CDR2 FQNEAQ (reference sequence). This CDR3 is 15 amino acids long. V gave up 0 bases and J gave up 5 bases; unmatched junction bases: 3. CDR3 residues: CASSLASGKDNEQFF. The CDR3 region has the DNA TGTGCCAGCAGCTTAGCTAGCGGGAAAGACAATGAGCAGTTCTTC. Complete variable domain (other parts from reference TRBV7-9 and TRBJ2-1): DTGVSQNPRHKITKRGQNVTFRCDPISEHNRLYWYRQTLGQGPEFLTYFQNEAQLEKSRLLSDRFSAERPKGSFSTLEIQRTEQGDSAMYLCASSLASGKDNEQFFGPGTRLTVL.

Notes on this clone: The same CDR3 is also encoded by other DNA sequences in this sample. The chain uses TRBV6-2 or TRBV6-3 and TRBJ2-3; D gene uncertain. The CDR3 has 12 amino acids. The ends were cut back, 4 bases at V and 3 bases at J, with 5 bases in the middle. Germline CDR1 and CDR2: MNHEY and SVGEGT. CDR3 protein: CASSSLTDTQYF. CDR3 coding DNA: TGTGCCAGCAGTTCCCTTACAGATACGCAGTATTTT.

The gene calls are TRBV30 and TRBJ1-1, with no clear D. With 4 bases removed from V and 1 base from J, the gap between germline ends came to 4 bases. There are 11 residues in the CDR3. Germline CDR1 and CDR2: GTSNPN and SVGIG (reference sequence). Written as DNA, the CDR3 is TGTGCCTGGACCTGGAACACTGAAGCTTTCTTT. Its protein product is CAWTWNTEAFF.

The chain has TRBV4-3 and TRBJ1-4, with a possible D match to TRBD1 (6 bases). Looked up from germline, CDR1 is LGHNA and CDR2 is YSLEER. V was shortened by 3 bases and J by 5 bases, with 13 bases between the two germline ends. The CDR3 loop spans 15 amino acids. This CDR3 reads CASSHSGAANEKLFF. The CDR3 nucleotides are TGCGCCAGCAGCCATTCAGGGGCCGCGAATGAAAAACTGTTTTTT.